This T cell receptor (beta chain) is drawn from a study of human CD8 memory T cell subsets. Investigators built TCR beta libraries using UMI-labeled 5' RACE. For each CDR3 protein, TCRdb gives one entry from its re-call of the 5' RACE reads, without DNA. The table for this sample gives roughly 10,000 distinct CDR3 sequences. Study results and limitations: Beta chains alone were the T cell receptor chains sequenced in the study. Stem-like memory and precursor exhausted T cell repertoires overlapped minimally with each other.

CDR1 and CDR2 (germline): SEHNR, FQNEAQ (reference sequence). The CDR3 is 16 residues long. Enrichment for total CD8+ T cells was performed by negative magnetic separation. As concerns this clonotype: Its matching antigen is unknown.

This rearrangement joins TRBV7-9 to TRBJ1-2; absent DNA, TCRdb's TRBD1 call cannot be checked. This TCR was recovered from a human donor in good health. The source material was CD8+ stem-like memory T cells (TSCM and TCM) sorted from PBMCs. Sample subset: stem-like memory CD8 T cells (TSTEM), CCR7+ PD-1- TIGIT-. The CDR3 loop reads CASSLAGDAPNYGYTF.